The subject of this entry is one T cell receptor beta chain. The target antigen is unknown. One end of the junction varies from germline; a read error may be responsible. In germline, CDR1 is SEHNR, CDR2 FQNEAQ (reference sequence). This CDR3 comprises 15 residues. The source of the sample is a study of cytomegalovirus exposure and HLA in healthy donors. Vbeta (60) and Jbeta (13) primers were used in the PCR. Using immunoSEQ multiplex PCR, the repertoire was profiled, and TCRdb retains in-frame clones only, with some absent. The sample records about 130,000 clones, approximately 86% being singletons. Overall study results and limits: In a later analysis, several top co-occurrence clusters appeared linked to parvovirus B19, influenza, CMV and Epstein-Barr virus.

This TCR came from a boy aged 5-17 years in good health and CMV-seronegative. The sample consisted of PBMCs. The chain has TRBV7-9 and TRBJ2-1, with TRBD2 identical over 7 bases. CDR3 loop: CSSSKAGSSYNEQFF. CDR3 bases: TGTTCCAGCAGTAAAGCGGGGAGCTCCTACAATGAGCAGTTCTTC.